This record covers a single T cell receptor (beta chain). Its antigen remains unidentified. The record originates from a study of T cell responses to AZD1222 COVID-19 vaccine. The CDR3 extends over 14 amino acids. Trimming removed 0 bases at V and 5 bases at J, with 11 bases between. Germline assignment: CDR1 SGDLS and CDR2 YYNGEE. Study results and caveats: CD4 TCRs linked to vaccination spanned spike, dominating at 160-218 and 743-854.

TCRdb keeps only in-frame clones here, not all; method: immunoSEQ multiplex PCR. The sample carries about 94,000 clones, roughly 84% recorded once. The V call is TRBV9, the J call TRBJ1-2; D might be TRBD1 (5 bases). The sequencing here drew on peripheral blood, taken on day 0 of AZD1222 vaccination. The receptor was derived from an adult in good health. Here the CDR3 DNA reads TGTGCCAGCAGCGTAGGACAGTGGAGTTATGGCTACACCTTC. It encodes CASSVGQWSYGYTF.